This TCR beta chain was documented in a study of radiotherapy plus CTLA-4 blockade in lung cancer. Study-wide context: Among all patients, around 19% showed objective responses, while about 30% had disease control.

Study-wide points: Per reports, early blood T cell clone dynamics, plus interferon-beta, forecast response most strongly.

A note on this clone: The antigen remains unidentified.

Profiling relied on immunoSEQ multiplex PCR, and the TCRdb table lists in-frame clones only, not all of them. The table includes around 99,000 clones, 70% to 90% detected once. Trimming cost V 6 bases and J 2 bases, with 11 bases left between them. This CDR3 is built from 14 residues. Germline CDR1 is KGHSH and CDR2 is LQKENI. This chain links TRBV18 with TRBJ2-1, with TRBD1 as a possible D gene (6 bases). The TCR was taken from a human donor with non-small cell lung cancer that progressed on radiotherapy plus ipilimumab. The input for sequencing was peripheral blood, taken from a patient treated with radiotherapy plus ipilimumab. CDR3 amino acids: CASSRTATYNEQFF. The CDR3 region has the DNA TGTGCCAGCTCCCGGACAGCCACCTACAATGAGCAGTTCTTC. The entire variable domain, with the rest obtained from reference TRBV18 and TRBJ2-1, is as follows: NAGVMQNPRHLVRRRGQEARLRCSPMKGHSHVYWYRQLPEEGLKFMVYLQKENIIDESGMPKERFSAEFPKEGPSILRIQQVVRGDSAAYFCASSRTATYNEQFFGPGTRLTVL.